These 13 T cell receptor beta chains came from one sample sequenced in a study of radiation and T cells in renal cell carcinoma. Only in-frame clones appear in the TCRdb table, and some are missing; sequencing was by immunoSEQ multiplex PCR. There are about 9,000 clones in the sample; roughly 59% occur only once, and roughly 16% lies in the top ten. Treatment here: 15 Gy SBRT to primary tumor, nephrectomy 4 weeks later. The sample was tumor tissue, taken from a patient whose treatment included radiotherapy and nephrectomy. These TCRs come from a woman aged 45 to 65 with renal cell carcinoma.

The chain combines TRBV29-1 with TRBJ1-1; no clear D gene. This CDR3 comprises 13 residues. Trimming removed 1 base from V and 1 base from J, with 7 bases in between. Germline CDR1 SQVTM, CDR2 ANQGSEA. CDR3 bases: TGCAGCGTTGAAGGGGTCGGGAACACTGAAGCTTTCTTT. It is translated as CSVEGVGNTEAFF.

The chain employs TRBV11-2 and TRBJ1-1; 7 bases match TRBD1. In germline, CDR1 is SGHAT, CDR2 FQNNGV. V shed 1 base and J 2 bases; nucleotides not matched to a gene: 1. The CDR3 has 14 amino acids. CDR3 nucleotide sequence: TGTGCCAGCAGCTTAGGGGACAGAAACACTGAAGCTTTCTTT. It translates to CASSLGDRNTEAFF.

The V and J genes are TRBV19 and TRBJ1-5, with 8 positions matching TRBD1. Germline CDR1 reads LNHDA; CDR2 reads SQIVND (reference sequence). The J segment lost 9 bases and the V segment lost 8 bases, leaving 30 bases of the junction unmatched. This CDR3 comprises 20 residues. CDR3 sequence reads: CASRSKHFTVDRDIERPQHF. The CDR3 DNA reads as TGTGCCAGTCGTAGCAAGCATTTCACGGTGGACAGGGACATCGAGAGGCCCCAGCATTTT.

This clone has a handful of counts. The chain uses TRBV4-3 and TRBJ1-2, with D possibly TRBD1 on 5 matching bases. CDR3 size: 15 residues. Germline values: CDR1 LGHNA, CDR2 YSLEER. Trimming pared 4 bases from V and 4 bases from J, leaving 16 bases between. CDR3 nucleotides: TGCGCCAGCAGCCCATCGCGATCCGGGGCCTATGGCTACACCTTC. Amino acid sequence: CASSPSRSGAYGYTF.

This chain uses TRBV19 with TRBJ2-5, with 9 bases identical to TRBD2. Germline assignment: CDR1 LNHDA and CDR2 SQIVND (reference sequence). V was clipped by 7 bases and J by 4 bases; unmatched bases: 7. The CDR3 runs to 14 residues. In DNA form, the CDR3 reads TGTGCCAGTAAGGCGGCTAGCGGGGCAGAGACCCAGTACTTC. This translates into CASKAASGAETQYF.

The sample holds a few counts of this clone. V is TRBV27 and J is TRBJ1-1; D may be TRBD1 (5 bases). The CDR3 runs 13 residues. Germline-derived CDR1 and CDR2 are MNHEY and SMNVEV (reference sequence). Trimming removed 11 bases from V and 12 bases from J, with 25 bases in between. The CDR3 DNA is TGTGCCTCCCCACCCTCAGGGCAAACGGGGACTTTCTTT. Its translation is CASPPSGQTGTFF.

J is TRBJ2-5 and V is TRBV18; TRBD1 aligns across 8 bases. V trimming: 6 bases; J trimming: 5 bases; junction bases outside the gene matches: 5. Germline CDR1 and CDR2: KGHSH and LQKENI. The CDR3 runs 13 residues. Written as DNA, the CDR3 is TGTGCCAGCTCGGACAGGGCGGTGGAGACCCAGTACTTC. It yields the protein CASSDRAVETQYF.

This clone was seen more than once but under ten times. The chain uses TRBV12-5 and TRBJ2-1; no definite D call. Germline CDR1 and CDR2: LGHNT and FRNRAP. CDR3 length: 15 residues. Trimming took 3 bases from V and 3 from J, leaving 12 bases between them. The CDR3 reads CASGFPPAHYNEQFF. The DNA for the CDR3 is TGTGCTAGTGGTTTCCCGCCGGCACACTACAATGAGCAGTTCTTC.

The chain recombines TRBV7-2 with TRBJ1-1, with 9 bases identical to TRBD1. Germline assignment: CDR1 SGHTA and CDR2 FQGNSA. With V trimmed by 4 bases and J by 4 bases, 1 base remained unmatched. The CDR3 consists of 13 residues. For the CDR3, the DNA is TGTGCCAGCAGCTCGGGACAGGGCACTGAAGCTTTCTTT. As protein: CASSSGQGTEAFF.

This clone has a single count. The CDR3 loop is CASSQGGGSYEQYF. The CDR3 region has the DNA TGTGCCAGCAGCCAAGGGGGCGGGTCCTACGAGCAGTACTTC. The rearrangement uses TRBV14 and TRBJ2-7; D is possibly TRBD1 or TRBD2 (5 bases each). V lost 1 base to trimming and J lost 1 base, with 8 bases between them. The CDR3 runs to 14 residues. Germline V lookup: CDR1 SGHDN, CDR2 FVKESK.

V and J are TRBV2 and TRBJ2-3; D tentatively fits TRBD1 or TRBD2 (5 bases each). The CDR3 covers 12 residues. From germline, CDR1 is SNHLY and CDR2 FYNNEI. V was clipped by 8 bases and J by 5 bases, with 11 bases between them. The CDR3 nucleotides are TGTGCCAGCGAGGGGACCCAAGATACGCAGTATTTT. Amino acids: CASEGTQDTQYF.

This clone has a handful of counts. The V gene is TRBV18, the J gene TRBJ1-1; 9 bases map to TRBD1. The junction had 6 bases not matched to a gene; V was cut back by 3 bases and J by 4 bases. This CDR3 has 15 residues. CDR1 and CDR2 from the germline V gene are KGHSH and LQKENI. CDR3: CASSPNRDRVTEAFF. In DNA, the CDR3 is TGTGCCAGCTCACCCAATCGGGACAGGGTCACTGAAGCTTTCTTT.

The J gene is TRBJ2-1, the V gene TRBV4-3, with 9 nucleotides matching TRBD2. CDR1 and CDR2 from the germline V gene are LGHNA and YSLEER. There are 16 residues in the CDR3. Trimming took 1 base from V and 3 from J; bases not matched to a gene: 4. CDR3 residues: CASSQVSGGYYNEQFF. Written as DNA, the CDR3 is TGCGCCAGCAGCCAAGTGAGCGGGGGGTACTACAATGAGCAGTTCTTC.